The present T cell receptor (beta chain) was sequenced within a study of glioma-infiltrating T cells after dendritic cell vaccination. CDR1 and CDR2 from the germline V gene are SNHLY and FYNNEI. The CDR3 is 16 amino acids. V lost 1 base and J 14 bases, leaving 23 bases between the germline ends. Method: immunoSEQ multiplex PCR; TCRdb's copy keeps in-frame clones and lacks some. The sample gives around 58,000 clones, roughly four fifths of which show up once; more than 8% is in the top ten. As regards this clone: Other DNA sequences from this sample encode an identical CDR3 as well.

The material was blood, obtained before dendritic cell vaccination. The sequence was obtained from a human donor with glioblastoma. The genes are TRBV2 and TRBJ1-4; a possible D gene is TRBD1 (5 bases). Here the CDR3 reads CASSEGGAGRAGWLFF. DNA of the CDR3: TGTGCCAGCAGTGAAGGGGGTGCTGGCAGGGCCGGATGGCTGTTTTTT.